These 21 T cell receptor beta chains were all obtained from the same sample, sequenced in a study of PD-1 blockade in classical Hodgkin lymphoma. Produced via immunoSEQ multiplex PCR; TCRdb's table is partial and in-frame only. The sample holds more than 25,000 clones, 70% to 90% seen once. The patients all showed relapse after autologous stem cell transplantation, while their brentuximab vedotin exposure varied. CD8+ T cell isolation from thawed PBMCs was performed by magnetic negative selection. The starting material was CD8+ T cells from blood, obtained at baseline. The receptors originated from a human donor with classical Hodgkin lymphoma.

The gene calls are TRBV9 and TRBJ2-1; D perhaps matches TRBD1 (6 bases). The length of the CDR3 is 14 residues. Trimming shortened V by 4 bases and J by 8 bases, and 16 bases separated the two germline ends. Germline-derived CDR1 and CDR2 are SGDLS and YYNGEE. CDR3 nucleotides: TGTGCCAGCAGCACTCAGGGGCCCGGAGATGAGCAGTTCTTC. Translating it yields CASSTQGPGDEQFF.

The J gene is TRBJ2-1, the V gene TRBV27, with a weak D call TRBD1 (5 bases). The V gene lost 6 bases and the J gene lost 5 bases, with 17 bases spanning the gap. The CDR3 is 15 amino acids. From germline, CDR1 is MNHEY and CDR2 SMNVEV (reference sequence). The CDR3 bases are TGTGCCAGCAGGGCGGACATTATTAACCACAATGAGCAGTTCTTC. The encoded protein is CASRADIINHNEQFF.

This clone was seen just once. This chain connects TRBV25-1 to TRBJ2-7; 10 nucleotides line up with TRBD1. The germline gives CDR1 MGHDK, CDR2 SYGVNS. CDR3 length: 15 amino acids. J lost 5 bases, V lost 6 bases, and 10 bases had no gene match. The CDR3 DNA sequence: TGTGCCAGCAGACCATCCGGGACAGGGGTTAACGAGCAGTACTTC. Translated, it gives CASRPSGTGVNEQYF.

J is TRBJ2-3 and V is TRBV30; no clear D. The CDR3 length is 11 residues. V lost 5 bases, J lost 6 bases, and 9 bases lay in between. CDR1 is GTSNPN, CDR2 SVGIG, per germline (reference sequence). As DNA, the CDR3 is TGTGCCTGGGCAGGTGGGGATACGCAGTATTTT. Its translation: CAWAGGDTQYF.

J is TRBJ1-3 and V is TRBV2; 7 positions match TRBD1. Germline values: CDR1 SNHLY, CDR2 FYNNEI. This CDR3 is 18 amino acids long. J was trimmed by 0 bases and V by 5 bases; bases with no gene match: 13. CDR3 coding DNA: TGTGCCAGCAGTCGTCGGACAGGAAACCTTAACTCTGGAAACACCATATATTTT. Its translation is CASSRRTGNLNSGNTIYF.

The V and J genes are TRBV6-1 and TRBJ2-3; 10 nucleotides match TRBD1. Trimming cost V 2 bases and J 1 base; bases outside gene matches: 6. The CDR3 contains 17 residues. CDR1 and CDR2 from the germline V gene are MNHNS and SASEGT. The CDR3 loop reads CASSEYGGTGGTDTQYF. The CDR3 DNA sequence: TGTGCCAGCAGTGAATATGGAGGGACAGGGGGCACAGATACGCAGTATTTT.

The chain carries TRBV6-1 and TRBJ1-4; D call uncertain. V lost 4 bases, J lost 8 bases, and 14 bases lay in between. This CDR3 comprises 14 residues. Germline loops: CDR1 MNHNS, CDR2 SASEGT. CDR3 amino acids: CASSAESIGEKLFF. The CDR3 DNA is TGTGCCAGCAGTGCGGAGTCAATAGGGGAAAAACTGTTTTTT.

The genes are TRBV6-4 and TRBJ2-1; 13 positions match TRBD2. The CDR3 contains 17 residues. The V and J ends lost 11 bases and 0 bases, in that order; junction bases with no gene match: 10. CDR1 and CDR2 from the germline V gene are MRHNA and SNTAGT. CDR3 nucleotide sequence: TGTGCCCGCCCGGGACTAGCGGGGATTAGCTCCTACAATGAGCAGTTCTTC. Amino acid sequence: CARPGLAGISSYNEQFF.

This sequence joins TRBV9 and TRBJ1-2, with D possibly TRBD1 on 5 matching bases. V lost 0 bases and J 4 bases, leaving 13 bases between the germline ends. There are 15 residues in the CDR3. Germline-derived CDR1 and CDR2 are SGDLS and YYNGEE. CDR3: CASSVGSATVYGYTF. DNA for the CDR3: TGTGCCAGCAGCGTAGGTAGCGCGACAGTCTATGGCTACACCTTC.

V is TRBV25-1 and J is TRBJ2-2, with 9 bases matching TRBD2. The CDR3 totals 17 residues. V trimming: 1 base; J trimming: 3 bases; junction bases outside the gene matches: 6. Germline loops: CDR1 MGHDK, CDR2 SYGVNS. For the CDR3, the DNA is TGTGCCAGCAGTGAATGGGCTAGCGGGAAAGACACCGGGGAGCTGTTTTTT. This sequence encodes CASSEWASGKDTGELFF.

The chain combines TRBV5-4 with TRBJ2-7; 15 nucleotides agree with TRBD2. V was clipped by 6 bases and J by 4 bases; unmatched bases: 5. The CDR3 is made up of 15 amino acids. Germline V gives CDR1 SGHNT, CDR2 YYREEE (reference sequence). The CDR3 protein is CASTGTSGRQYEQYF. The CDR3 DNA follows: TGTGCCAGCACCGGGACTAGCGGGAGGCAGTACGAGCAGTACTTC.

This chain connects TRBV19 to TRBJ2-5; D not certain. V was trimmed by 5 bases and J by 1 base, leaving 5 bases between them. In germline, CDR1 is LNHDA, CDR2 SQIVND (reference sequence). CDR3 length: 12 residues. The CDR3 reads CASSETQETQYF. The CDR3 region has the DNA TGTGCCAGTAGTGAAACCCAAGAGACCCAGTACTTC.

This chain connects TRBV21-1 to TRBJ2-7. TRBV21-1 is marked as a pseudogene. The CDR3 is made up of 11 amino acids. CDR3 nucleotides: TGTGCCAGCAGTTCGCCTTGGGAGCAGTACTTC. Translating it yields CASSSPWEQYF.

This clone was detected only once. The chain carries TRBV9 and TRBJ1-3; TRBD1 matches at 7 bases. The CDR3 contains 17 residues. The J segment lost 0 bases and the V segment lost 4 bases, leaving 10 bases of the junction unmatched. From germline, CDR1 is SGDLS and CDR2 YYNGEE. Written as DNA, the CDR3 is TGTGCCAGCAGCTTAAAGGGACAGACCTACTCTGGAAACACCATATATTTT. Translating it yields CASSLKGQTYSGNTIYF.

CDR3 sequence (DNA): TGTGCCAGCAGCGGGACAGGATTAAACTATGGCTACACCTTC. Amino acid sequence: CASSGTGLNYGYTF. The chain is built from TRBV9 and TRBJ1-2; 7 bases are shared with TRBD1. The germline V gene has CDR1 SGDLS and CDR2 YYNGEE. V lost 3 bases and J lost 2; bases outside the gene matches: 4. The CDR3 is 14 amino acids.

This chain links TRBV27 with TRBJ2-7, with 16 bases fitting TRBD2. The CDR3 loop spans 16 amino acids. Losses at the gene ends were 7 bases for V and 7 bases for J; bases not matched to a gene: 10. The germline CDR1 and CDR2 sequences are MNHEY and SMNVEV (reference sequence). The CDR3 DNA follows: TGTGCCAGCACGAGCAGCGGGACTAGCGGGAGGGCGGAGCAGTACTTC. Translated, it gives CASTSSGTSGRAEQYF.

The chain has TRBV4-1 and TRBJ2-1, with 11 bases aligning to TRBD2. The CDR3 runs to 16 residues. The J segment lost 10 bases and the V segment lost 4 bases, leaving 12 bases of the junction unmatched. Germline V gene data show CDR1 as MGHRA and CDR2 as YSYEKL. The CDR3 DNA follows: TGCGCCAGCAGCCCTGAGTTAGCGGGAGGGAAGGGCGAGCAGTTCTTC. Translating gives CASSPELAGGKGEQFF.

The chain employs TRBV27 and TRBJ1-4; D not certain. The CDR3 has 13 residues. Trimming pared 3 bases from V and 6 bases from J, leaving 8 bases between. CDR1 and CDR2 from the germline V gene are MNHEY and SMNVEV (reference sequence). This CDR3 is CASSFEGDEKLFF. In DNA, the CDR3 is TGTGCCAGCAGTTTCGAGGGAGATGAAAAACTGTTTTTT.

This clone occurred a few times. The chain couples TRBV10-1 to TRBJ2-1; 12 bases match TRBD2. This CDR3 is 15 amino acids long. V was clipped by 4 bases and J by 7 bases; unmatched bases: 5. Germline CDR1 WNHNN, CDR2 SYGVQD (reference sequence). The CDR3, as DNA: TGCGCCAGCAGTGTGCGGACTAGCGGGAAAAATGAGCAGTTCTTC. Encoded protein: CASSVRTSGKNEQFF.

V is TRBV7-8 and J is TRBJ2-7; TRBD2 aligns across 10 bases. This CDR3 has 19 amino acids. V dropped 5 bases and J dropped 4; count of bases not matched to a gene: 20. Germline V gene lookup returns CDR1 SGHVS and CDR2 FQNEAQ. The CDR3 DNA sequence: TGTGCCAGCAGCCCATACCCCGGGACTAGCGTCCCCGGGGGGTACGAGCAGTACTTC. Its translation is CASSPYPGTSVPGGYEQYF.

This chain connects TRBV19 to TRBJ2-1; 7 bases are shared with TRBD1. From germline, CDR1 is LNHDA and CDR2 SQIVND (reference sequence). V shed 5 bases and J 8 bases; nucleotides not matched to a gene: 6. The CDR3 has 13 amino acids. CDR3 DNA sequence: TGTGCCAGTAGTTCCCGACAGGGATATGAGCAGTTCTTC. It is translated as CASSSRQGYEQFF.